Shown below are 13 T cell receptor beta chains from a single sample sequenced in a study of shared clonotypes between healthy human individuals. Positive CCR7 selection of CD45RO-negative cells yielded the naive CD8 cells, and terminally differentiated effector memory CD45RA+ cells were excluded. Assay used: immunoSEQ multiplex PCR; TCRdb lists only in-frame clones, some missing. There are fewer than 800,000 clones in the sample; about 91% occur only once, and approximately 24% lies in the top ten. Material: naive CD8+ T cells sorted from blood. Every receptor here comes from a man aged 30-40 years in good health.

The genes are TRBV5-4 and TRBJ2-1; no firm D call. V shed 2 bases and J shed 5 bases, with 8 bases lying between them. The germline V gene encodes CDR1 SGHNT and CDR2 YYREEE (reference sequence). The CDR3 covers 13 residues. The CDR3 DNA follows: TGTGCCAGCAGCTTCTCGCGAGACAATGAGCAGTTCTTC. It encodes CASSFSRDNEQFF.

The CDR3 spells CASSPVTSGTQETQYF. In nucleotides, the CDR3 is TGTGCCAGCAGCCCCGTGACTAGCGGGACTCAAGAGACCCAGTACTTC. The chain recombines TRBV11-1 with TRBJ2-5; 11 bases match TRBD2. The V segment lost 5 bases and the J segment 2 bases; nucleotides outside the gene matches: 7. This CDR3 region has 16 residues. Germline CDR1 SGHAT, CDR2 FQDESV (reference sequence). Full variable domain (missing parts from reference TRBV11-1 and TRBJ2-5): EAEVAQSPRYKITEKSQAVAFWCDPISGHATLYWYRQILGQGPELLVQFQDESVVDDSQLPKDRFSAERLKGVDSTLKIQPAELGDSAMYLCASSPVTSGTQETQYFGPGTRLLVL.

The J gene is TRBJ2-3, the V gene TRBV27, with D possibly matching TRBD2 (6 bases). The CDR3 runs 15 residues. Per germline, CDR1 MNHEY and CDR2 SMNVEV (reference sequence). V lost 6 bases to trimming and J lost 5 bases, with 18 bases between them. CDR3 in amino acids: CASRAGTDTRDTQYF. The DNA for the CDR3 is TGTGCCAGCAGGGCCGGGACTGACACAAGAGATACGCAGTATTTT.

About this clone: A junction boundary mismatches the germline segment, possibly from a read error. The chain combines TRBV7-2 with TRBJ1-1, with D tentatively TRBD1 (5 bases). The CDR3 totals 17 residues. Germline V gives CDR1 SGHTA, CDR2 FQGNSA. The CDR3 protein is CASGLEGGGVLNTEAFF. CDR3 sequence (DNA): TGTGCCAGCGGCTTAGAAGGCGGGGGAGTTTTGAACACTGAAGCTTTCTTT.

V and J are TRBV19 and TRBJ2-3; D call uncertain. Germline lookup yields CDR1 LNHDA and CDR2 SQIVND (reference sequence). V lost 4 bases and J 4 bases, leaving 18 bases between the germline ends. The CDR3 has 16 residues. CDR3 sequence (DNA): TGTGCCAGTAGTACACAGTTGGGTTGGCACGCAGATACGCAGTATTTT. It yields the protein CASSTQLGWHADTQYF.

The chain employs TRBV28 and TRBJ1-4; D unresolved. The CDR3 covers 16 residues. Trimming cost V 3 bases and J 0 bases, with 11 bases left between them. Germline-derived CDR1 and CDR2 are MDHEN and SYDVKM. This chain's CDR3 is CASSFPTEATNEKLFF. The CDR3 bases are TGTGCCAGCAGTTTCCCCACAGAAGCAACTAATGAAAAACTGTTTTTT.

This clone appeared a single time. The sample carries other DNA sequences with the same CDR3. The chain has TRBV7-9 and TRBJ2-2; unclear D gene. CDR3 length: 13 residues. Germline CDR1 and CDR2: SEHNR and FQNEAQ (reference sequence). Trimming took off 3 bases at V and 4 bases at J, with 6 bases between the two ends. The CDR3 is CASSLALTGELFF. In DNA, the CDR3 is TGTGCCAGCAGCTTGGCCCTCACCGGGGAGCTGTTTTTT.

The J gene is TRBJ2-7, the V gene TRBV2; D is tentatively TRBD1 or TRBD2 (5 bases each). Germline V gene lookup returns CDR1 SNHLY and CDR2 FYNNEI. The CDR3 has 13 amino acids. Trimming stripped 3 bases from V and 2 bases from J, with 8 bases between. DNA for the CDR3: TGTGCCAGCAGTGAGGGGACGACCTACGAGCAGTACTTC. Residues: CASSEGTTYEQYF.

CDR3 amino acids: CASSIDEGATDTQYF. Written as DNA, the CDR3 is TGTGCCAGTAGTATAGACGAGGGGGCAACAGATACGCAGTATTTT. The chain is built from TRBV19 and TRBJ2-3, with 7 bases lining up with TRBD1. The CDR3 sequence is 15 residues long. Germline assignment: CDR1 LNHDA and CDR2 SQIVND (reference sequence). J was trimmed by 3 bases and V by 0 bases; bases with no gene match: 3.

Only one count was recorded for this clone. This chain uses TRBV28 with TRBJ2-1; D unclear. CDR1 and CDR2 (germline): MDHEN, SYDVKM. V was clipped by 6 bases and J by 5 bases, with 14 bases between them. This CDR3 has 14 amino acids. The CDR3: CASSPSSSHNEQFF. DNA of the CDR3: TGTGCCAGCAGCCCGTCTAGTTCTCACAATGAGCAGTTCTTC.

The chain carries TRBV5-3 and TRBJ2-1, with 8 nucleotides matching TRBD1. TRBV5-3 counts as an open reading frame of uncertain function. The CDR3 consists of 12 residues. The V and J ends lost 4 bases and 8 bases, in that order; junction bases with no gene match: 2. The CDR3 region is CARSQGADEQFF. The CDR3 nucleotides read TGTGCCAGAAGCCAGGGGGCTGATGAGCAGTTCTTC.

The rearrangement joins TRBV21-1 to TRBJ2-3; the D segment call TRBD2 is taken from the table without a DNA check. TRBV21-1 has pseudogene status. The CDR3 is 16 amino acids. The CDR3 loop is CASTLLAKNSTDTQYF. As DNA, the CDR3 is TGTGCCAGCACCCTCCTAGCGAAGAATAGCACAGATACGCAGTATTTT.

This clone has just one count. This chain joins TRBV4-3 and TRBJ1-4; no reliable D call. The CDR3 has 16 residues. Between the trimmed V and J ends, which lost 3 bases and 5 bases, there was a span of 16 bases. Germline CDR1 reads LGHNA; CDR2 reads YSLEER. The CDR3 loop reads CASSQIPLARNEKLFF. The CDR3 nucleotides are TGCGCCAGCAGCCAGATCCCGCTGGCCCGCAATGAAAAACTGTTTTTT.